A single sample gave rise to the 15 T cell receptor beta chains below, sequenced in a study of Ad26.COV2.S vaccination and SARS-CoV-2 variants. Sample treatment: about 20 received Ad26.COV2.S at low or high dose, single or two shots; about 5 received placebo; per-sample allocation not given. The samples date from day 63 after the first vaccine or placebo injection. TCRdb keeps only in-frame clones here, not all; method: immunoSEQ multiplex PCR. The table shows about 350,000 clones, with approximately 86% occurring only once. The specimen comprised peripheral blood, sampled in a trial of Ad26.COV2.S vaccine versus placebo. The source of these receptors is a person between 18 and 60 years old who received the Ad26.COV2.S COVID-19 vaccine or a placebo.

The V gene is TRBV3-1 (or the pseudogene TRBV3-2), the J gene TRBJ1-2, with D perhaps matching TRBD1 (6 bases). The CDR3 is 12 amino acids. The V end was cut by 4 bases, the J end by 9 bases, with 12 bases between. The germline V gene encodes CDR1 LGHDT and CDR2 YNNKEL (reference sequence). For the CDR3, the DNA is TGTGCCAGCAGCCCTCCGGGGGGGCGCTACACCTTC. It specifies CASSPPGGRYTF.

This clone was found once. This chain uses TRBV6-5 with TRBJ1-1; D is uncertain. V was pared by 0 bases and J by 8 bases, with 10 bases between. The CDR3 has 13 residues. Germline V gene data show CDR1 as MNHEY and CDR2 as SVGAGI. CDR3 protein: CASSYSDGREAFF. CDR3 sequence (DNA): TGTGCCAGCAGTTACTCGGACGGGAGAGAAGCTTTCTTT.

The V gene is TRBV5-6, the J gene TRBJ2-7; D is uncertain. Between the trimmed V and J ends, which lost 0 bases and 9 bases, there was a span of 10 bases. Germline CDR1 and CDR2: SGHDT and YYEEEE. The CDR3 is 12 residues long. The CDR3 region has the DNA TGTGCCAGCAGCTTGGTTGGAATGGGGCAGTACTTC. It codes for CASSLVGMGQYF.

This sequence joins TRBV7-2 and TRBJ1-1; unclear D gene. The CDR3 runs to 13 residues. CDR1 and CDR2 (germline): SGHTA, FQGNSA. V dropped 5 bases and J dropped 2 bases, with 9 bases sitting between them. CDR3 region: CASSVHRNTEAFF. The CDR3, as DNA: TGTGCCAGCAGCGTCCATAGAAACACTGAAGCTTTCTTT.

J is TRBJ2-6 and V is TRBV5-1, with a weak D call TRBD1 (5 bases). There are 15 residues in the CDR3. V gave up 2 bases and J gave up 2 bases, with 8 bases separating them. Germline CDR1 is SGHRS and CDR2 is YFSETQ. The chain's CDR3 is CASSFDSPGANVLTF. The CDR3 DNA reads as TGCGCCAGCAGCTTTGACAGTCCTGGGGCCAACGTCCTGACTTTC. The full variable domain, with the rest looked up from reference TRBV5-1 and TRBJ2-6, is KAGVTQTPRYLIKTRGQQVTLSCSPISGHRSVSWYQQTPGQGLQFLFEYFSETQRNKGNFPGRFSGRQFSNSRSEMNVSTLELGDSALYLCASSFDSPGANVLTFGAGSRLTVL.

This clone was found once. The chain has TRBV28 and TRBJ2-5; 9 nucleotides agree with TRBD1. This CDR3 has 15 residues. Losses at the gene ends were 6 bases for V and 5 bases for J; bases not matched to a gene: 10. The germline CDR1 and CDR2 sequences are MDHEN and SYDVKM. CDR3 in amino acids: CASSSTGGREETQYF. The CDR3 nucleotides read TGTGCCAGCAGCAGCACAGGGGGCAGGGAGGAGACCCAGTACTTC.

This clone was observed a single time. This chain uses TRBV9 with TRBJ1-1, with D possibly matching TRBD1 (5 bases). This CDR3 spans 14 amino acids. Trimming cost V 0 bases and J 0 bases, with 6 bases left between them. Per the germline V gene, CDR1 is SGDLS and CDR2 is YYNGEE. In DNA form, the CDR3 reads TGTGCCAGCAGCGTAGGGGGGATGAACACTGAAGCTTTCTTT. As protein: CASSVGGMNTEAFF.

CDR3 coding DNA: TGCGCCAGCAGTGAGTTGGCAGGCCCCACAGATACGCAGTATTTT. Amino acids: CASSELAGPTDTQYF. J is TRBJ2-3 and V is TRBV10-1; D is uncertain. Trimming shortened V by 1 base and J by 2 bases, and 10 bases separated the two germline ends. This CDR3 is 15 amino acids long. CDR1 is WNHNN, CDR2 SYGVQD, per germline (reference sequence).

This chain connects TRBV28 to TRBJ2-7; TRBD2 matches 7 bases. V gave up 5 bases and J gave up 1 base; unmatched junction bases: 5. The CDR3 loop spans 14 amino acids. The germline CDR1 and CDR2 sequences are MDHEN and SYDVKM. The CDR3 nucleotides read TGTGCCAGCAGTGTAGCGGGTGGTTCCTACGAGCAGTACTTC. This translates into CASSVAGGSYEQYF.

The chain joins TRBV6-1 to TRBJ1-1, with a weak D call TRBD1 (6 bases). CDR1 MNHNS and CDR2 SASEGT come from the germline V gene. V was trimmed by 3 bases and J by 1 base, leaving 6 bases between them. The CDR3 spans 13 residues. The CDR3: CASSEDRNTEAFF. The CDR3 region has the DNA TGTGCCAGCAGTGAGGACAGGAACACTGAAGCTTTCTTT.

The chain combines TRBV28 with TRBJ1-5, with 7 bases aligning to TRBD1. V was pared by 2 bases and J by 3 bases, with 16 bases of the junction left unmatched. Germline CDR1 MDHEN, CDR2 SYDVKM. The CDR3 extends over 19 amino acids. CDR3 in amino acids: CASSLVPFPDRANNQPQHF. In DNA form, the CDR3 reads TGTGCCAGCAGTTTAGTTCCCTTTCCCGACAGGGCTAACAATCAGCCCCAGCATTTT.

J is TRBJ2-7 and V is TRBV27; D might be TRBD1 or TRBD2, each matching 5 bases. V dropped 5 bases and J dropped 2 bases, with 13 bases sitting between them. This CDR3 contains 14 residues. Per germline, CDR1 MNHEY and CDR2 SMNVEV (reference sequence). The CDR3 sequence: CASSGTDSAYEQYF. DNA for the CDR3: TGTGCCAGCAGTGGGACGGACTCAGCCTACGAGCAGTACTTC.

This clone was counted a few times. The V and J genes are TRBV7-9 and TRBJ2-1, with 8 bases that match TRBD2. V gave up 7 bases and J gave up 3 bases; unmatched junction bases: 5. Germline CDR1 and CDR2: SEHNR and FQNEAQ (reference sequence). The CDR3 covers 14 residues. The chain's CDR3 is CASIVSGSYNEQFF. In DNA, the CDR3 is TGTGCCAGCATAGTCAGCGGGAGCTACAATGAGCAGTTCTTC.

The V and J genes are TRBV7-2 and TRBJ1-2; 9 bases match TRBD1. V shed 4 bases and J 2 bases; nucleotides not matched to a gene: 8. Germline V lookup: CDR1 SGHTA, CDR2 FQGNSA. The CDR3 runs to 16 residues. The CDR3 nucleotides read TGTGCCAGCAGCTACTATTCCGGGACAGGGAACTATGGCTACACCTTC. Protein sequence: CASSYYSGTGNYGYTF.

This clone was picked up one time. This chain joins TRBV5-1 and TRBJ2-2, with TRBD1 as a possible D gene (6 bases). Trimming stripped 4 bases from V and 5 bases from J, with 12 bases between. Germline V lookup: CDR1 SGHRS, CDR2 YFSETQ. This CDR3 contains 14 residues. The CDR3 DNA reads as TGCGCCAGCAGCCCGGACAGACTAACCGGGGAGCTGTTTTTT. Translation: CASSPDRLTGELFF.